This T cell receptor (beta chain) was captured by sequencing in a study of T cell responses to AZD1222 COVID-19 vaccine. Study-wide points: The number of AZD1222 recipients seropositive at baseline was only six. Females made up more of the donors, who were largely white British, and clonal diversity may have come out too low.

Sequenced by immunoSEQ multiplex PCR; TCRdb stores in-frame clones only, minus some. The table has more than 95,000 clones, approximately 85% seen once. This clone showed up just once. Its antigen is still unknown. V shed 2 bases and J 4 bases; nucleotides not matched to a gene: 12. The CDR3 is 17 amino acids. This sample comprised peripheral blood, obtained on day 0 of MenACWY control vaccination. The genes are TRBV5-3 and TRBJ1-1, with 9 bases matching TRBD1. TRBV5-3 is an ORF, with its function uncertain. The receptor's source is an adult in good health. CDR3 residues: CARSFRRTGDEITEAFF. DNA for the CDR3: TGTGCCAGAAGCTTTAGAAGGACAGGGGATGAGATCACTGAAGCTTTCTTT.